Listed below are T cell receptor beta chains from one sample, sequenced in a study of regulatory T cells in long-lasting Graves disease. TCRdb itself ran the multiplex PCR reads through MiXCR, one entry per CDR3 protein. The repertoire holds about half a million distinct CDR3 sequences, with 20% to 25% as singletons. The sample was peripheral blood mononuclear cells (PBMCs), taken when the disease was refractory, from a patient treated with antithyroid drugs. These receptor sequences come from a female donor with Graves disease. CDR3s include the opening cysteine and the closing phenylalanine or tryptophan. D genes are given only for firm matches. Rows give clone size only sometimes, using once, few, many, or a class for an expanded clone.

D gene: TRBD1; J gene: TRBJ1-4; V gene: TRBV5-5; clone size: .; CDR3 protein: CASSSPGGDNEKLFF; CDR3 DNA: TGTGCCAGCAGCTCCCCAGGGGGTGATAATGAAAAACTGTTTTTT
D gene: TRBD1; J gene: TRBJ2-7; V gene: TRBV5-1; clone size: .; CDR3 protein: CASSPRDRSYEQYF; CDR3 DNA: TGCGCCAGCAGCCCCCGGGACAGGTCCTACGAGCAGTACTTC
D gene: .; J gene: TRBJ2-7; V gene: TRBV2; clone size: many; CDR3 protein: CASSEAPGAYEQYF; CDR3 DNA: TGTGCCAGCAGTGAAGCTCCGGGAGCTTACGAGCAGTACTTC
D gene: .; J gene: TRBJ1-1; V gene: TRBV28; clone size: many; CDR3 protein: CASSSVSGFVRAAFF; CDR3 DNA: TGTGCCAGCAGTTCCGTCTCGGGTTTTGTTAGGGCGGCTTTCTTT
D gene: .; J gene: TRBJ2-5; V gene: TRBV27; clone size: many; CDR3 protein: CASSLSFHQETQYF; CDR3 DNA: TGTGCCAGCAGTTTATCGTTTCACCAAGAGACCCAGTACTTC
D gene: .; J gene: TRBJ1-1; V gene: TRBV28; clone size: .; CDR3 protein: CASSLEMRAEAFF; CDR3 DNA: TGTGCCAGCAGTTTAGAGATGAGGGCAGAAGCTTTCTTT
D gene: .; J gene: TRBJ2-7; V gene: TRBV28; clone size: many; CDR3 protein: CASSFTDIYEQYF; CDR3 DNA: TGTGCCAGCAGTTTTACCGACATCTACGAGCAGTACTTC
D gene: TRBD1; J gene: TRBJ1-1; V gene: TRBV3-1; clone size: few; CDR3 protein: CASSQPGQQSEAFF; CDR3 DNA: TGTGCCAGCAGCCAACCGGGACAGCAATCTGAAGCTTTCTTT
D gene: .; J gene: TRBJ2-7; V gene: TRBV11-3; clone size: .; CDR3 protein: CASSPNPSQGGYEQYF; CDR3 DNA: TGTGCCAGCAGCCCAAATCCCTCCCAGGGTGGGTACGAGCAGTACTTC
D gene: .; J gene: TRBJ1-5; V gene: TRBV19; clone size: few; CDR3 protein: CASSMGVYSNQPQHF; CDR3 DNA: TGTGCCAGTAGTATGGGCGTTTATAGCAATCAGCCCCAGCATTTT
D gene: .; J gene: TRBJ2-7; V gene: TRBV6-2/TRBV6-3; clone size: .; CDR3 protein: CASRPGIGVSYEQYF; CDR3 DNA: TGTGCCAGCAGACCGGGGATCGGGGTGAGCTACGAGCAGTACTTC
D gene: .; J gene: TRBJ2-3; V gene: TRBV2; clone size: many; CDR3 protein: CASGGTLDTQYF; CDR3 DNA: TGTGCCAGCGGGGGGACTCTGGATACGCAGTATTTT
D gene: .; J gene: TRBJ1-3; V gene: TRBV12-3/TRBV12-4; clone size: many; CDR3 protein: CASSVGGNTIYF; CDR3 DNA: TGTGCCAGCAGTGTGGGGGGGAACACCATATATTTT
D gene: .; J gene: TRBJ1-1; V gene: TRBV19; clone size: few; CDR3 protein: CASSWSSSTEAFF; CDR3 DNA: TGTGCCAGTAGTTGGAGTTCGTCGACTGAAGCTTTCTTT
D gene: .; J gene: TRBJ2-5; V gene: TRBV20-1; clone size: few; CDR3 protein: CSARDYGSQETQYF; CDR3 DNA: TGCAGTGCTAGAGATTACGGGAGCCAAGAGACCCAGTACTTC
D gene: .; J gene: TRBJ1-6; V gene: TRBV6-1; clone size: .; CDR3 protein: CASDQPPNNSPLHF; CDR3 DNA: TGTGCCAGCGACCAACCTCCGAATAATTCACCCCTCCACTTT
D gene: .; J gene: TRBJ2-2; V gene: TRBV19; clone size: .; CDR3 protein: CASFLPGPKTGELFF; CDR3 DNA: TGTGCCAGTTTCCTCCCGGGACCCAAAACCGGGGAGCTGTTTTTT
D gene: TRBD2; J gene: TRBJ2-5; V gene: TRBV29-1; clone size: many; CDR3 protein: CSVLRGRGSPYIQETQYF; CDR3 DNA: TGCAGCGTACTAAGAGGCCGCGGGAGTCCCTATATTCAAGAGACCCAGTACTTC
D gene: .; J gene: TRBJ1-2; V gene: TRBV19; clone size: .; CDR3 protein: CASYLTGGGYGYTF; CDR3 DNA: TGTGCCAGCTACTTAACGGGGGGCGGCTATGGCTACACCTTC
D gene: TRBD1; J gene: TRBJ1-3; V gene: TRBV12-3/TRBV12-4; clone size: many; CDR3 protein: CASRQDRGGNTIYF; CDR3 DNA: TGTGCCAGCAGACAGGACAGGGGGGGAAACACCATATATTTT
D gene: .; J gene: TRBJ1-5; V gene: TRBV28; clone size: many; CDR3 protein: CASSLRGRESQPQHF; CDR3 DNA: TGTGCCAGCAGTTTAAGGGGCCGCGAATCTCAGCCCCAGCATTTT
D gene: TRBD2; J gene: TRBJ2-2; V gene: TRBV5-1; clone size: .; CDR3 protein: CASRLAGETGELFF; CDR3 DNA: TGCGCCAGCAGACTAGCGGGAGAGACCGGGGAGCTGTTTTTT